This is a list of T cell receptor beta chains from one sample in a study of T cell repertoires in cytomegalovirus infection. TCRdb reanalysed the reads using MiXCR and keeps one entry per CDR3 protein. This table holds about 260,000 distinct CDR3 sequences, roughly an eighth found once. Sequencing input: PBMCs. The receptors shown here come from a human donor in good health (CMV status not recorded). Some clones in this sample may be carry-over from other donors' samples. CDR3s include the opening cysteine and the closing phenylalanine or tryptophan. D genes are given only for firm matches. Clone size is not always given. Where it is, it says once, few, many or a class for expanded clones.

V	D	size	J	DNA	CDR3
TRBV28	-	-	TRBJ2-5	TGTGCCAGCAGTAAGCAAGAGACCCAGTACTTC	CASSKQETQYF
TRBV7-6	-	many	TRBJ2-1	TGTGCCAGCAGCCCTGGGACTTCCTACAATGAGCAGTTCTTC	CASSPGTSYNEQFF
TRBV7-2	-	many	TRBJ2-7	TGTGCCAGCACCATTAGCGGGCAGGGGGGCGAGCAGTACTTC	CASTISGQGGEQYF
TRBV20-1	-	-	TRBJ2-1	TGCAGTGCCACGAGGGCCTCTCGCAATGAGCAGTTCTTC	CSATRASRNEQFF
TRBV7-3	-	many	TRBJ2-7	TGTGCCAGCAGTATTCATCCGGGACTGATGGGCGAGCAGTACTTC	CASSIHPGLMGEQYF
TRBV7-2	-	many	TRBJ2-7	TGTGCCAGCTTACGACAGGGAGGAAACGAGCAGTACTTC	CASLRQGGNEQYF
TRBV20-1	TRBD2	many	TRBJ2-7	TGCAGTGCTAGAGATTCGGGGAGACTAGCGGAACTCCCACGCGGGCAGTACTTC	CSARDSGRLAELPRGQYF
TRBV6-1	-	-	TRBJ2-1	TGTGCCAGCAACGCAATCTACAATGAGCAGTTCTTC	CASNAIYNEQFF
TRBV24-1	-	many	TRBJ2-3	TGTGCCACCGGGGAAGATACGCAGTATTTT	CATGEDTQYF
TRBV12-3/TRBV12-4	-	many	TRBJ2-1	TGTGCCAGCAGTTTTGTGGGGTTGGACAATGAGCAGTTCTTC	CASSFVGLDNEQFF
TRBV7-8	-	few	TRBJ2-3	TGTGCCAGCAGCCTCATAGGAGGGGGCTCCACAGATACGCAGTATTTT	CASSLIGGGSTDTQYF
TRBV28	TRBD2	few	TRBJ2-3	TGTGCCAGCAGTTTAGGGGGTCTAGCGGGAGTCACAGATACGCAGTATTTT	CASSLGGLAGVTDTQYF
TRBV12-3/TRBV12-4	TRBD2	many	TRBJ2-1	TGTGCCAGCAGTTTTAGCGGGAGGGCGCACAATGAGCAGTTCTTC	CASSFSGRAHNEQFF
TRBV7-2	TRBD1	many	TRBJ1-5	TGTGCCAGCAGCCAGGACAGGGAGAGGGATCAGCCCCAGCATTTT	CASSQDRERDQPQHF
TRBV6-2/TRBV6-3	-	-	TRBJ2-5	TGTACCAGCAGTTACCGATCGACTAGGGCACAAGAGACCCAGTACTTC	CTSSYRSTRAQETQYF
TRBV6-2/TRBV6-3	-	many	TRBJ2-3	TGTGCCAGCAATCCCTCCGGGCTAGACCACACAGATACGCAGTATTTT	CASNPSGLDHTDTQYF
TRBV4-2	-	-	TRBJ2-1	TGTGCCAGCAGCCATGACATAAATGAGCAGTTCTTC	CASSHDINEQFF